This T cell receptor (beta chain) was captured by sequencing in a study of OX40 agonist ivuxolimab in advanced cancers. The wider study: Dose-escalation patients' cancers were hepatocellular carcinoma, melanoma, renal cell or head and neck cancer. Study-wide points: Part of the nonresponder group also had normalized T-cell clonal expansion that was low. CD4+ T cells averaged fewer expanded clones than CD8+ T cells.

As regards this clone: Its antigen is still unknown.

Blood sampling was done at baseline, cycle 4 day 1, and cycle 7 day 1. The CDR3 spans 18 residues. Germline V gene lookup returns CDR1 LNHNV and CDR2 YYDKDF (reference sequence). J gave up 4 bases and V 0 bases, and 9 bases lay outside the gene matches. The data were produced by immunoSEQ multiplex PCR, yet TCRdb's version contains in-frame clones alone and is incomplete. This sample has 44,000 or so clones; roughly 91% occur once, and the top ten carry under 20%. The sample here was CD4+ or CD8+ T cells sorted from blood, taken in a trial of the OX40 agonist ivuxolimab. The gene calls are TRBV15 and TRBJ2-5, with 12 bases matching TRBD2. The sequence derives from an adult with an advanced solid tumor such as melanoma, head and neck, liver or kidney cancer. Written as DNA, the CDR3 is TGTGCCACCAGCAGAGAGACCGTCGGACTAGCGGGAATAGAGACCCAGTACTTC. Its protein is CATSRETVGLAGIETQYF.